In this sample, the clone carrying this T cell receptor beta chain turned up once. Its antigen is not identified. The use of a sample-barcoded 5' primer and a J-beta primer mix characterized a second PCR of about 6 to 12 cycles. Each cDNA molecule was tagged by a template-switch adaptor with 12 random nucleotides. Each CDR3 protein gets one entry after TCRdb re-called the 5' RACE reads with MiXCR. The data contain about 780,000 distinct CDR3 sequences, about 46% of them singletons. This sample is part of a study of blood T cells in healthy people across ages. Study results and limitations: Strong correlation linked observed beta diversity and percent naive T cells. One million T cells yielded diversity estimates that were considered underestimates.

The V end was cut by 5 bases, the J end by 0 bases, with 7 bases between. The germline V gene has CDR1 MNHEY and CDR2 SMNVEV (reference sequence). The CDR3 extends over 13 amino acids. This TCR came from a man aged 80 or over in good health. V usage is TRBV27 and J usage is TRBJ1-2, with D possibly being TRBD1 (5 bases). The sample taken for sequencing was blood. DNA of the CDR3: TGTGCCAGCAGTGCCAGGGCTAACTATGGCTACACCTTC. It specifies CASSARANYGYTF.